This T cell receptor beta chain was identified during a study of cytomegalovirus exposure and HLA in healthy donors. A note on this clone: Its antigen remains unknown.

Measured with immunoSEQ multiplex PCR; TCRdb has only the in-frame clones, and not every one. The sample lists 110,000 or so clones, about 82% occurring once. Broader study findings: Specificity of a few CMV-associated chains for CMV antigens was verified in vitro. The finding came from a later analysis; first-cohort TCR clusters tended to co-occur in the 110 or so validation repertoires. Rare TCR sequences predominated, though certain public TCRs were found in many donors. A classifier reportedly called cytomegalovirus status with high sensitivity and specificity.

The sequence came from a man younger than 30 in good health and CMV-seronegative. The sample taken for sequencing was PBMCs.

The CDR3 DNA follows: TGCGCCAGCAGCTTGGTGGGCTTAAACACAGATACGCAGTATTTT. Translation: CASSLVGLNTDTQYF. This chain uses TRBV5-1 with TRBJ2-3; D is ambiguous. Looked up from germline, CDR1 is SGHRS and CDR2 is YFSETQ. The CDR3 spans 15 residues. The germline V and J ends were trimmed by 0 bases and 2 bases, with 10 bases remaining between them.